The TCR beta chain described here comes from a study of blood T cell repertoires in COVID-19. Assay used: immunoSEQ multiplex PCR; TCRdb lists only in-frame clones, some missing. The sample gives hundreds of thousands of clones, around 89% of which show up once; roughly 2.5% is in the top ten. The germline CDR1 and CDR2 sequences are SEHNR and FQNEAQ (reference sequence). The junction had 8 bases not matched to a gene; V was cut back by 5 bases and J by 6 bases. The CDR3 contains 14 residues. This chain connects TRBV7-9 to TRBJ1-2, with 8 bases identical to TRBD1. The sequenced material came from PBMCs or T cells enriched from blood (not recorded which). The receptor was derived from a woman in her late teens or twenties who had recovered from COVID-19. CDR3 residues: CASSRSGGADGYTF. CDR3 in DNA: TGTGCCAGCAGCCGATCAGGGGGCGCGGATGGCTACACCTTC. Full variable domain (rest looked up from reference TRBV7-9 and TRBJ1-2): DTGVSQNPRHKITKRGQNVTFRCDPISEHNRLYWYRQTLGQGPEFLTYFQNEAQLEKSRLLSDRFSAERPKGSFSTLEIQRTEQGDSAMYLCASSRSGGADGYTFGSGTRLTVV.